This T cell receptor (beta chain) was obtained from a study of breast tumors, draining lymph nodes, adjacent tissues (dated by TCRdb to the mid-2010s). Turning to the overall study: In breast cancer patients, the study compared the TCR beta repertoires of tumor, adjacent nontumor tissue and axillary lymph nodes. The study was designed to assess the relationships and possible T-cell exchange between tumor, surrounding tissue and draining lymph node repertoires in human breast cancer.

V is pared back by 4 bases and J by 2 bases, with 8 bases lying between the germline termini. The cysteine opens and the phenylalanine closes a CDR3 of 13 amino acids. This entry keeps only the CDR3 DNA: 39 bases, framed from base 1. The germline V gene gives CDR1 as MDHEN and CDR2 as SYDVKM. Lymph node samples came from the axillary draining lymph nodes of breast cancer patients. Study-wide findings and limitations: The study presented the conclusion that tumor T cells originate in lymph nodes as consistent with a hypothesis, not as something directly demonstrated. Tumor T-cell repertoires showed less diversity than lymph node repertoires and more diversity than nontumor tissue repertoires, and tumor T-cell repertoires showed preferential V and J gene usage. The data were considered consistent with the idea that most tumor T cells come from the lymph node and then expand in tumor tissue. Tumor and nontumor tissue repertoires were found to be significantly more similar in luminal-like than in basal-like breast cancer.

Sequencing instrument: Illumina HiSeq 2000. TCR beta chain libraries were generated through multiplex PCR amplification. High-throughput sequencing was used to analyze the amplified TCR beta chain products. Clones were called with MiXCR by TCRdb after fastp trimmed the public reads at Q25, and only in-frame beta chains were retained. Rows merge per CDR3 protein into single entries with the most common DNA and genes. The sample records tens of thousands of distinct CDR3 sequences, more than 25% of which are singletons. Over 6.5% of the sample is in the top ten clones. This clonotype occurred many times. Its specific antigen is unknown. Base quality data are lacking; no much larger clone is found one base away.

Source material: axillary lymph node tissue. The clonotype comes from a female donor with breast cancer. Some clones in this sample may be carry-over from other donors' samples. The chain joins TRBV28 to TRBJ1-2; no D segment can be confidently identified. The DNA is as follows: TGTGCCAGCAGTTCCGGGAGGAACTATGGCTACACCTTC. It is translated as CASSSGRNYGYTF.